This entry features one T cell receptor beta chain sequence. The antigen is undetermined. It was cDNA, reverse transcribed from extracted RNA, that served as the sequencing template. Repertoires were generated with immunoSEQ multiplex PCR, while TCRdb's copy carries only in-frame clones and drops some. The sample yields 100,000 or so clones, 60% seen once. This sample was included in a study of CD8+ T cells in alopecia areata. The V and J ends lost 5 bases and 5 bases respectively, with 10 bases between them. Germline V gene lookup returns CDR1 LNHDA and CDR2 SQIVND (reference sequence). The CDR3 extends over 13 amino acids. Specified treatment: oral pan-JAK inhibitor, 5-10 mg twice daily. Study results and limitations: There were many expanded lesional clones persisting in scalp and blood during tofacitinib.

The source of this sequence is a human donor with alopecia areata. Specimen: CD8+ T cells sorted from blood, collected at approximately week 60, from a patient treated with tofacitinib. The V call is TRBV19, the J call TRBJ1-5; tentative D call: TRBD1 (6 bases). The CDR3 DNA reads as TGTGCCAGTAGTTTGGAGGGGGATCAGCCCCAGCATTTT. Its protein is CASSLEGDQPQHF.